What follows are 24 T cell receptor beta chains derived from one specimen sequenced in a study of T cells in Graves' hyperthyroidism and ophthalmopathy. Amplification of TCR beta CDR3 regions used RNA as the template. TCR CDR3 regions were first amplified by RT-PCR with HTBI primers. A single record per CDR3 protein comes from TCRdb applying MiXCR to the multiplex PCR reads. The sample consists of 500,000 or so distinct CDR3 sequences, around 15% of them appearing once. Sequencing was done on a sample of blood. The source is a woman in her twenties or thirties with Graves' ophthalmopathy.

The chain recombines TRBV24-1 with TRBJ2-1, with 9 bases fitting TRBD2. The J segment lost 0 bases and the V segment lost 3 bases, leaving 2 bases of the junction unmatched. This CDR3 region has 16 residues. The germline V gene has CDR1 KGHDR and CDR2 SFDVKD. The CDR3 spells CATSDPSGNSYNEQFF. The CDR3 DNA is TGTGCCACCAGTGATCCTAGCGGGAACTCCTACAATGAGCAGTTCTTC.

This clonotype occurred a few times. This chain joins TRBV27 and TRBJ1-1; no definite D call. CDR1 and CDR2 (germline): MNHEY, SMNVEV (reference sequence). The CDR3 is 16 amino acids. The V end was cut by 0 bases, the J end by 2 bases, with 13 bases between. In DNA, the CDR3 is TGTGCCAGCAGTTTATCCCCCCCGTTGGCAAACACTGAAGCTTTCTTT. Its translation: CASSLSPPLANTEAFF.

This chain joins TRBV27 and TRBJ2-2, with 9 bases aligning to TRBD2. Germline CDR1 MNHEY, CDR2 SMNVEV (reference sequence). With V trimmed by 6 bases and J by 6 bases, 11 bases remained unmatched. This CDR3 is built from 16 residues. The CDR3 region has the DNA TGTGCCAGCAGCTCTTCCTTAGCGGGAGTCGCCGGGGAGCTGTTTTTT. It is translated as CASSSSLAGVAGELFF.

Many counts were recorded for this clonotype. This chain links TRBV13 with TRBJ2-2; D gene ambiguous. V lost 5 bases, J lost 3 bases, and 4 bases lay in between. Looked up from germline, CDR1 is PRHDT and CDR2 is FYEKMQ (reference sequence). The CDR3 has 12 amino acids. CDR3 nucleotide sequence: TGTGCCAGCAGCAGGGACACCGGGGAGCTGTTTTTT. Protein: CASSRDTGELFF.

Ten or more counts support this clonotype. The CDR3 DNA reads as TGCAGCCAGGACAGGGAAGGTGCTGAAGCTTTCTTT. Translated, it gives CSQDREGAEAFF. The V call is TRBV20-1, the J call TRBJ1-1; 8 bases map to TRBD1. This CDR3 has 12 residues. The germline gives CDR1 DFQATT, CDR2 SNEGSKA (reference sequence).

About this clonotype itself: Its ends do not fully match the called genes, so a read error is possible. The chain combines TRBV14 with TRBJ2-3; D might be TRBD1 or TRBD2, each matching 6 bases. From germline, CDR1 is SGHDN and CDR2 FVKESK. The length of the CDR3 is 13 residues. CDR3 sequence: CASSYGGADTQYF. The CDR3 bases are TGTGCCAGCAGCTACGGGGGCGCAGATACACAGTATTTT.

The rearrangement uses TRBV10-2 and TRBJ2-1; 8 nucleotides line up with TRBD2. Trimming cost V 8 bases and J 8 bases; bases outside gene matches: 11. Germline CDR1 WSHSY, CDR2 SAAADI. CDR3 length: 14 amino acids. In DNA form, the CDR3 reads TGCGCCAGCGTCTCTCCTCCGGGACTAGATGAGCAGTTCTTC. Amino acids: CASVSPPGLDEQFF.

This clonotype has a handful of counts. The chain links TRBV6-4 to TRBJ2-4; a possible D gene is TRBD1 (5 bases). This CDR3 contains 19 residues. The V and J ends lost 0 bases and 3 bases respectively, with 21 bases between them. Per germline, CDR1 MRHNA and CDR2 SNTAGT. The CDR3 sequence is CASSDSGLVGARDKNIQYF. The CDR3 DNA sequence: TGTGCCAGCAGTGACTCGGGCCTAGTTGGGGCCCGTGACAAAAACATTCAGTACTTC.

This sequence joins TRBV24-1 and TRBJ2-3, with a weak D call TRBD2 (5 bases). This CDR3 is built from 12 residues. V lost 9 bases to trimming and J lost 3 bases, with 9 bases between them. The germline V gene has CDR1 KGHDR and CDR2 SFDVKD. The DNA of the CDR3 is TGTGCCACCGGCTCGGGAACAGATACGCAGTATTTT. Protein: CATGSGTDTQYF.

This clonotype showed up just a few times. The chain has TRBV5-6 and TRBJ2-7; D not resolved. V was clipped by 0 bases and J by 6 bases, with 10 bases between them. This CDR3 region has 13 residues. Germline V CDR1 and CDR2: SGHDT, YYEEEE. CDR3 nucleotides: TGTGCCAGCAGCTTGGACGAGAAGACCGAGCAGTACTTC. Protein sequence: CASSLDEKTEQYF.

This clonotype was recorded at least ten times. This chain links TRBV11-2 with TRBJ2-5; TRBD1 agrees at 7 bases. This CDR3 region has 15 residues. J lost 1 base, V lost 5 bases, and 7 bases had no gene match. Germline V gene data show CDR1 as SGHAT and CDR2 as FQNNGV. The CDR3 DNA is TGTGCCAGCAGCCCCACAGGGGTTTTCCAAGAGACCCAGTACTTC. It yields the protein CASSPTGVFQETQYF.

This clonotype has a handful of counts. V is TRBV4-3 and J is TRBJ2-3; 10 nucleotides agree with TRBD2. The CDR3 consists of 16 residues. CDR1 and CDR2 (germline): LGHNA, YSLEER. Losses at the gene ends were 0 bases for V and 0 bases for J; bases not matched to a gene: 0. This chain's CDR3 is CASSQETSGSTDTQYF. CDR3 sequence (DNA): TGCGCCAGCAGCCAAGAGACTAGCGGGAGCACAGATACGCAGTATTTT.

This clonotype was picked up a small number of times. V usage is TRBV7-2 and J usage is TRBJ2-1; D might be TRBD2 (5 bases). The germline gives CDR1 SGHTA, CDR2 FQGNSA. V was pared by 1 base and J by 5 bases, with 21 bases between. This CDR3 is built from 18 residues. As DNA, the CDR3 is TGTGCCAGCAGCTTAGTTGCAGTTGTCGTGTTCGGGGACAATGAGCAGTTCTTC. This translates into CASSLVAVVVFGDNEQFF.

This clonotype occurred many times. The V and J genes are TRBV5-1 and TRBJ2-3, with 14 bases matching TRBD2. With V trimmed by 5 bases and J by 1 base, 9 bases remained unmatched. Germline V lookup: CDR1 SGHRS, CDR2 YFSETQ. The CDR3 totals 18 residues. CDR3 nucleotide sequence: TGCGCCAGCAGTCTTGGACTAGCGGGAGGACCCCGCACAGATACGCAGTATTTT. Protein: CASSLGLAGGPRTDTQYF.

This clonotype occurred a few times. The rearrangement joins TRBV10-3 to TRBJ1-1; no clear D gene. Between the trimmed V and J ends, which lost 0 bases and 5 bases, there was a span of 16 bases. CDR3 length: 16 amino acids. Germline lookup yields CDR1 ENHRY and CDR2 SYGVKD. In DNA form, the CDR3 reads TGTGCCATCAGTGAGTCCCCGCTGGCGGTGGGGACTGAAGCTTTCTTT. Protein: CAISESPLAVGTEAFF.

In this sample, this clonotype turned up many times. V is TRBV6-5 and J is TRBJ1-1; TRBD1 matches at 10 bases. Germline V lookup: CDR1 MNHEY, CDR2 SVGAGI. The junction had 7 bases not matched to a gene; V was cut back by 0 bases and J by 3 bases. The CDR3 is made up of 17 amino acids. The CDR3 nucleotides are TGTGCCAGCAGTTACTCCTGGACAGGGGGAAAGGACACTGAAGCTTTCTTT. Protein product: CASSYSWTGGKDTEAFF.

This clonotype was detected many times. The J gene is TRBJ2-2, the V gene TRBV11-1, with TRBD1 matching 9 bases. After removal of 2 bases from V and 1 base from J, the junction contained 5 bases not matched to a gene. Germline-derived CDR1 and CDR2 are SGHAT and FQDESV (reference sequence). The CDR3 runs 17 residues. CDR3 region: CASSLWGQGENTGELFF. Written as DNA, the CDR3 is TGTGCCAGCAGCTTATGGGGACAGGGCGAGAACACCGGGGAGCTGTTTTTT.

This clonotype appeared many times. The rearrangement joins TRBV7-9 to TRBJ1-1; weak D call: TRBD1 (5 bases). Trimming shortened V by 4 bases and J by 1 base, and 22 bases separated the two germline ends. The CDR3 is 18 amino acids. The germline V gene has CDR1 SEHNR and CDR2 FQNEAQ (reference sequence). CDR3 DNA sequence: TGTGCCAGCAGCTCACTGGACATTCCAAGTGGGAAGAACACTGAAGCTTTCTTT. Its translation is CASSSLDIPSGKNTEAFF.

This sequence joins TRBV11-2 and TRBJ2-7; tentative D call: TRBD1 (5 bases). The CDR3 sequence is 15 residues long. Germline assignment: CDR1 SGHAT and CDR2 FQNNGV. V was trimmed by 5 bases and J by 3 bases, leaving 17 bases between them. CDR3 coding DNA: TGTGCCAGCAGCAGAACAGGAGAGCCGTTCTACGAGCAGTACTTC. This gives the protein CASSRTGEPFYEQYF.

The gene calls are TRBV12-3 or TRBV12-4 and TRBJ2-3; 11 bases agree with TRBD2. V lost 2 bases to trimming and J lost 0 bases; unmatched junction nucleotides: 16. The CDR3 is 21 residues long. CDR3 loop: CASSLYRRGTSGPSSTDTQYF. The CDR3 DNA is TGTGCCAGCAGTTTATATCGGCGAGGGACTAGCGGCCCCTCTAGCACAGATACGCAGTATTTT.

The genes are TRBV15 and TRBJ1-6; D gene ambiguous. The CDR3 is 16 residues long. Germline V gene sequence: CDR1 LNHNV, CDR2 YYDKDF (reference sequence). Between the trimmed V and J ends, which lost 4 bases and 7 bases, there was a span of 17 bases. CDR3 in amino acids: CATSNSGPLPNSPLHF. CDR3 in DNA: TGTGCCACCAGCAACTCTGGACCGTTACCAAATTCACCCCTCCACTTT.

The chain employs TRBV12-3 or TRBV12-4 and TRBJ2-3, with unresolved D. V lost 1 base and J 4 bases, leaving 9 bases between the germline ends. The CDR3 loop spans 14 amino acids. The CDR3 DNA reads TGTGCCAGCAGTTTAGGGGCAGCCCCAGATACGCAGTATTTT. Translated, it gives CASSLGAAPDTQYF.

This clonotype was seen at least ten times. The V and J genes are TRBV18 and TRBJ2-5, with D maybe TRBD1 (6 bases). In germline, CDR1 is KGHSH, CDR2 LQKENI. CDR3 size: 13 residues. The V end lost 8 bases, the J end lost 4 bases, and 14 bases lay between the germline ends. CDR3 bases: TGTGCCAGCCACGCTGGGGGCGGAGAGACCCAGTACTTC. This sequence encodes CASHAGGGETQYF.

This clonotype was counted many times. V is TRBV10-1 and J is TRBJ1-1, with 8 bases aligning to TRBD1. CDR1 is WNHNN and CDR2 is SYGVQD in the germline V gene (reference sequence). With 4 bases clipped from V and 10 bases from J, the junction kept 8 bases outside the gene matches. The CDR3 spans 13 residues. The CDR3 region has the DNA TGCGCCAGCAGTGCCGGGACAGGATTAGGAGCTTTCTTT. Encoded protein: CASSAGTGLGAFF.